This is a list of T cell receptor beta chains from one sample in a study of blood T cell repertoires in COVID-19. Generated by immunoSEQ multiplex PCR, the TCRdb table keeps only in-frame clones and is missing some. This sample has 55,000 to 70,000 clones, with more than 70% found just once. Sequencing used peripheral blood. These receptors were taken from a man aged 60 to 75 with active or convalescent COVID-19. Each CDR3 is given with its conserved first and last residue. The order of the fields is V gene, D gene, clone size, J gene, CDR3 protein, CDR3 DNA. The D gene is left open where the match is weak. Clone size is not always given. Where it is, it says once, few, many or a class for expanded clones.

TRBV7-9,TRBD1,few,TRBJ1-2,CASSLATGQVYGYTF,TGTGCCAGCAGCTTAGCGACGGGACAGGTTTATGGCTACACCTTC
TRBV24-1,TRBD1,-,TRBJ1-2,CAAWDRAYGYTF,TGTGCCGCCTGGGACAGGGCCTATGGCTACACCTTC
TRBV11-3,-,once,TRBJ1-1,CASSFADNTEAFF,TGTGCCAGCAGTTTTGCAGATAACACTGAAGCTTTCTTT
TRBV5-1,-,-,TRBJ1-3,CASSLVQGNVNTIYF,TGCGCCAGCAGCTTGGTCCAGGGGAATGTAAACACCATATATTTT
TRBV7-7,-,-,TRBJ2-5,CASSPEGGRTGTQYF,TGTGCCAGCAGCCCAGAGGGGGGGCGGACGGGGACCCAGTACTTC
TRBV9,-,-,TRBJ1-3,CASSPRGRGASGNTIYF,TGTGCCAGCAGCCCTCGGGGGAGGGGCGCCTCTGGAAACACCATATATTTT
TRBV6-5,-,-,TRBJ1-5,CASGASWQSNQPQHF,TGTGCCAGCGGGGCGTCATGGCAGAGCAATCAGCCCCAGCATTTT
TRBV27,TRBD1,-,TRBJ1-1,CASSSYRGGKNTEAFF,TGTGCCAGCAGTTCATACAGGGGGGGAAAGAACACTGAAGCTTTCTTT
TRBV4-1,-,few,TRBJ2-7,CASSSRRGYYEQYF,TGCGCCAGCAGCTCCCGTCGGGGGTATTACGAGCAGTACTTC
TRBV5-1,-,-,TRBJ1-5,CASSSGTGKDQPQHF,TGCGCCAGCAGCTCAGGGACTGGAAAGGATCAGCCCCAGCATTTT
TRBV5-5,-,-,TRBJ2-3,CASSFFGGGAADTQYF,TGTGCCAGCAGCTTCTTCGGAGGGGGCGCGGCAGATACGCAGTATTTT
TRBV29-1,TRBD1,-,TRBJ1-2,CSVLRQGYGYTF,TGCAGCGTGCTAAGACAGGGATATGGCTACACCTTC
TRBV24-1,TRBD2,-,TRBJ2-3,CATSDFVATSGGPGDTQYF,TGTGCCACCAGTGATTTTGTGGCAACTAGCGGGGGGCCGGGAGATACGCAGTATTTT
TRBV19,-,few,TRBJ1-5,CASQGSGNQPQHF,TGTGCCAGTCAGGGGTCCGGTAATCAGCCCCAGCATTTT
TRBV5-1,TRBD1,-,TRBJ2-7,CASSLEGALEQYF,TGCGCCAGCAGCTTGGAGGGGGCTCTCGAGCAGTACTTC
TRBV5-1,-,-,TRBJ2-3,CASSANRDTGGTQYF,TGCGCCAGCAGCGCAAACCGGGACACCGGGGGGACGCAGTATTTT
TRBV4-1,TRBD1,-,TRBJ2-5,CASSQVESGTGFFETQYF,TGCGCCAGCAGCCAAGTAGAATCGGGGACAGGGTTTTTTGAGACCCAGTACTTC
TRBV18,TRBD1,-,TRBJ1-3,CASSPPGTGGGNTIYF,TGTGCCAGCTCACCACCGGGGACAGGCGGTGGAAACACCATATATTTT
TRBV18,TRBD1,-,TRBJ1-1,CASSPFRQGDTEAFF,TGTGCCAGCTCACCCTTCCGACAGGGTGACACTGAAGCTTTCTTT
TRBV4-1,-,-,TRBJ1-4,CASSQPGGPNEKLFF,TGCGCCAGCAGCCAGCCGGGGGGACCTAATGAAAAACTGTTTTTT
TRBV4-2,TRBD2,once,TRBJ2-3,CASSLAGGSTDTQYF,TGTGCCAGCAGCCTAGCGGGGGGGAGCACAGATACGCAGTATTTT
TRBV15,TRBD1,-,TRBJ1-5,CATSRDGQGWQPQHF,TGTGCCACCAGCAGAGATGGACAGGGATGGCAGCCCCAGCATTTT
TRBV27,-,-,TRBJ1-2,CASSFRGQYGYTF,TGTGCCAGCAGTTTTAGGGGTCAGTATGGCTACACCTTC
TRBV6-5,TRBD1,-,TRBJ2-7,CASRGQGSHEQYF,TGTGCCAGCAGGGGACAGGGGAGCCACGAGCAGTACTTC
TRBV7-5,-,-,TRBJ1-5,CVRSLRTGYGQPQHF,TGTGTCAGAAGCTTACGAACAGGGTACGGTCAGCCCCAGCATTTT
TRBV27,TRBD1,-,TRBJ1-2,CASSLTGANLSRGYTF,TGTGCCAGCAGTTTGACAGGGGCCAATCTTTCGCGTGGCTACACCTTC
TRBV2,-,-,TRBJ2-1,CASLPSLPSNEQFF,TGTGCCAGCCTCCCTAGCCTTCCTAGCAATGAGCAGTTCTTC
TRBV9,-,-,TRBJ1-1,CASSVAGRNTEAFF,TGTGCCAGCAGCGTAGCTGGGAGGAACACTGAAGCTTTCTTT
TRBV2,-,-,TRBJ1-1,CASNRAVVNTEAFF,TGTGCCAGCAACCGCGCGGTGGTGAACACTGAAGCTTTCTTT
TRBV7-2,TRBD2,once,TRBJ2-1,CASTPGLATHEQFF,TGTGCCAGCACCCCGGGACTAGCGACTCATGAGCAGTTCTTC
TRBV7-2,TRBD1,-,TRBJ1-5,CASSPGQGLGSNQPQHF,TGTGCCAGCAGCCCGGGACAGGGATTAGGTAGCAATCAGCCCCAGCATTTT
TRBV16,TRBD1,-,TRBJ1-5,CASSQLGGTGVNQPQHF,TGTGCCAGCAGTCAGCTAGGCGGGACAGGGGTAAATCAGCCCCAGCATTTT
TRBV19,TRBD1,once,TRBJ1-2,CASSTDGTGDYGYTF,TGTGCCAGTAGTACCGACGGGACAGGGGACTATGGCTACACCTTC
TRBV28,-,-,TRBJ1-5,CAAKSGLNQPQHF,TGTGCCGCTAAGAGCGGGCTCAATCAGCCCCAGCATTTT
TRBV3-1/TRBV3-2,TRBD1,-,TRBJ1-1,CASSLGQENTEAFF,TGTGCCAGCAGCCTGGGACAGGAGAACACTGAAGCTTTCTTT
TRBV25-1,TRBD1,-,TRBJ1-6,CASSPRTGSPSPLHF,TGTGCCAGCAGTCCTCGGACAGGGAGTCCTTCACCCCTCCACTTT
TRBV9,TRBD2,-,TRBJ2-2,CASSVRLGGRATGGELFF,TGTGCCAGCAGCGTCCGACTGGGGGGGAGGGCAACCGGCGGGGAGCTGTTTTTT
TRBV27,TRBD1,-,TRBJ1-1,CASSLYPSPGGFTEAFF,TGTGCCAGCAGTTTATACCCGTCTCCAGGGGGCTTCACTGAAGCTTTCTTT
TRBV3-1/TRBV3-2,TRBD2,-,TRBJ2-1,CASSPTSGGTRNEQFF,TGTGCCAGCAGCCCGACTAGCGGGGGGACCCGCAATGAGCAGTTCTTC
TRBV5-1,-,-,TRBJ1-6,CASSSGGRANNSPLHF,TGCGCCAGCAGCTCGGGGGGCAGGGCTAATAATTCACCCCTCCACTTT
TRBV19,-,-,TRBJ2-7,CASSIRGSSYEQYF,TGTGCCAGTAGTATCCGGGGGAGCTCCTACGAGCAGTACTTC
TRBV18,TRBD1,-,TRBJ1-3,CASSPNRGLGNTIYF,TGTGCCAGCTCACCGAACAGGGGGCTTGGAAACACCATATATTTT
TRBV4-3,TRBD1,-,TRBJ1-4,CASSQDGGQGNEKLFF,TGCGCCAGCAGCCAAGATGGAGGACAGGGGAATGAAAAACTGTTTTTT
TRBV6-6,TRBD1,-,TRBJ2-1,CASTPRDRVSDRQFF,TGTGCCAGCACCCCCCGGGACAGGGTTTCAGATAGGCAGTTCTTC
TRBV11-3,-,few,TRBJ2-7,CASSLGGGQQYF,TGTGCCAGCAGCTTAGGGGGAGGCCAGCAGTACTTC
TRBV18,TRBD2,-,TRBJ2-3,CASSRGLAGGDTDTQYF,TGTGCCAGCTCACGGGGACTAGCGGGGGGAGACACAGATACGCAGTATTTT
TRBV7-9,TRBD1,few,TRBJ1-5,CASSPGQGGIQPQHF,TGTGCCAGCAGCCCCGGACAGGGGGGTATTCAGCCCCAGCATTTT
TRBV6-1,-,-,TRBJ2-7,CASSDGKPYEQYF,TGTGCCAGCAGTGACGGGAAACCCTACGAGCAGTACTTC
TRBV24-1,-,few,TRBJ2-2,CATSVQVDTGELFF,TGTGCCACCAGTGTTCAGGTTGACACCGGGGAGCTGTTTTTT